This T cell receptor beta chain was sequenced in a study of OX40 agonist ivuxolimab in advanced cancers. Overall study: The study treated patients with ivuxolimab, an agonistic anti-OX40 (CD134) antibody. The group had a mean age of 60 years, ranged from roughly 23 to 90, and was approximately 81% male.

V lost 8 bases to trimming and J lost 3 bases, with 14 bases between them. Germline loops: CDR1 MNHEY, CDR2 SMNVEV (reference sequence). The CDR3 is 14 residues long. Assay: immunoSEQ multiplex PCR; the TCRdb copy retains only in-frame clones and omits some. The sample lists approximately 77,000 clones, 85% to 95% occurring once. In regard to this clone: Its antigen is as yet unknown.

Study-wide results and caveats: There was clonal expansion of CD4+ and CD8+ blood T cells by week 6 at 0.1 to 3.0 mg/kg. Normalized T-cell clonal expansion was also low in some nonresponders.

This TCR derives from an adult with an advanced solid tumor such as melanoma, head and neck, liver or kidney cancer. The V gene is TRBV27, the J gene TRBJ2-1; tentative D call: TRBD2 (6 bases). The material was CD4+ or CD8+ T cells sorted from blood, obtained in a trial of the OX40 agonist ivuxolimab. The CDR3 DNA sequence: TGTGCCAGCCTCCGGGGGACTGACTACAATGAGCAGTTCTTC. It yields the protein CASLRGTDYNEQFF.